These 8 T cell receptor beta chains share one sample of origin, sequenced in a study of T cells in Graves' hyperthyroidism and ophthalmopathy. It was RNA transcripts that yielded the amplified TCR beta CDR3 regions. The TCR CDR3 first-round RT-PCR relied on the HTBI primer set. One entry per CDR3 protein results from TCRdb running MiXCR on the multiplex PCR reads. Among about 37,000 distinct CDR3 sequences, approximately 52% were seen once, and the ten largest hold 17%. The sequenced sample was blood. These receptors were obtained from a man in his forties with Graves' ophthalmopathy.

The chain uses TRBV19 and TRBJ1-1; D uncertain. The CDR3 is made up of 15 amino acids. V lost 3 bases and J 3 bases, leaving 14 bases between the germline ends. Germline CDR1 and CDR2: LNHDA and SQIVND (reference sequence). For the CDR3, the DNA is TGTGCCAGTAGTATGACTAGCGGGGTCTACACTGAAGCTTTCTTT. It encodes CASSMTSGVYTEAFF.

The rearrangement joins TRBV24-1 to TRBJ2-1; the D is unclear. V lost 5 bases, J lost 9 bases, and 7 bases lay in between. The CDR3 consists of 11 residues. Germline lookup yields CDR1 KGHDR and CDR2 SFDVKD. The CDR3 DNA sequence: TGTGCCACCAGTGCGGGTCTTGAGCAGTTCTTC. As protein: CATSAGLEQFF.

The rearrangement uses TRBV20-1 and TRBJ1-1; no clear D. The CDR3 sequence is 14 residues long. Germline values: CDR1 DFQATT, CDR2 SNEGSKA (reference sequence). The germline V and J ends were trimmed by 1 base and 1 base, with 10 bases remaining between them. As DNA, the CDR3 is TGCAGTGCTAGAGTTCTACTAGCGAACACTGAAGCTTTCTTT. Translated: CSARVLLANTEAFF.

This clonotype was seen repeatedly, ten times or more. This chain joins TRBV6-5 and TRBJ1-1; D is possibly TRBD1 (5 bases). Trimming stripped 7 bases from V and 8 bases from J, with 20 bases between. The CDR3 sequence is 14 residues long. CDR1 and CDR2 (germline): MNHEY, SVGAGI. CDR3 sequence reads: CASTPDYRQKEAFF. In DNA form, the CDR3 reads TGTGCCAGCACCCCAGATTATCGACAGAAAGAAGCTTTCTTT.

This clonotype was counted at least ten times. This rearrangement joins TRBV13 to TRBJ2-1, with TRBD2 identical over 9 bases. Germline loops: CDR1 PRHDT, CDR2 FYEKMQ (reference sequence). This CDR3 contains 14 residues. V shed 8 bases, J shed 4 bases, and the junction held 6 bases outside the gene matches. The CDR3 reads CASARGRGYNEQFF. As DNA, the CDR3 is TGTGCCAGCGCTCGCGGGAGGGGGTACAATGAGCAGTTCTTC.

The V and J genes are TRBV24-1 and TRBJ2-1; 9 bases line up with TRBD1. There are 16 residues in the CDR3. Germline V gives CDR1 KGHDR, CDR2 SFDVKD. Unmatched junction bases numbered 5, after V lost 2 bases and J lost 4 bases. The CDR3 DNA sequence: TGTGCCACCAGTGATTCTGCGACAGGGGGGTACAATGAGCAGTTCTTC. Translating gives CATSDSATGGYNEQFF.

V and J are TRBV19 and TRBJ2-7; 11 bases agree with TRBD2. The CDR3 is made up of 15 amino acids. V was clipped by 6 bases and J by 2 bases; unmatched bases: 6. CDR1 is LNHDA and CDR2 is SQIVND in the germline V gene (reference sequence). The CDR3 DNA sequence: TGTGCCAGTAGGCCCCTAGCGGGAGGTACCTACGAGCAGTACTTC. This translates into CASRPLAGGTYEQYF.

This clonotype was detected many times. The rearrangement links TRBV5-5 to TRBJ2-1, with 10 positions matching TRBD2. V was clipped by 1 base and J by 6 bases; unmatched bases: 1. The CDR3 totals 14 residues. In germline, CDR1 is SGHKS, CDR2 YYEKEE (reference sequence). The CDR3 DNA is TGTGCCAGCAGCTTGACTAGCGGGATCAATGAGCAGTTCTTC. Protein product: CASSLTSGINEQFF.